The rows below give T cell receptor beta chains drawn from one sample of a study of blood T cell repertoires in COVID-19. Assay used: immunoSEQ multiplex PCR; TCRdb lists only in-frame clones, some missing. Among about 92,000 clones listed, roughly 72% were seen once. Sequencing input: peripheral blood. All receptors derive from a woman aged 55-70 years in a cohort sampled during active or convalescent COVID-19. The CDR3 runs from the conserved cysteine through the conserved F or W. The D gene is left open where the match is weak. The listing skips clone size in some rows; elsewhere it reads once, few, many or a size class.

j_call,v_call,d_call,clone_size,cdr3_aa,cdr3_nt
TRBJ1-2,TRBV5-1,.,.,CASSLDSGGYGYTF,TGCGCCAGCAGCTTGGATTCCGGGGGCTATGGCTACACCTTC
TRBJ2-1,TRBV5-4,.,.,CASSLGRGFTNEQFF,TGTGCCAGCAGCTTGGGCAGGGGTTTTACGAATGAGCAGTTCTTC
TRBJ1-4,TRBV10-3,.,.,CAISESWGLGNEKLFF,TGTGCCATCAGTGAGAGCTGGGGGCTGGGGAATGAAAAACTGTTTTTT
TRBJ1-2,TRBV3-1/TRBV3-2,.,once,CASSPSQAVYGYTF,TGTGCCAGCAGCCCCTCACAGGCGGTCTATGGCTACACCTTC
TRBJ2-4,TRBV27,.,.,CASSPRPVAAVAKNIQYF,TGTGCCAGCAGTCCCCGACCAGTAGCTGCCGTAGCCAAAAACATTCAGTACTTC
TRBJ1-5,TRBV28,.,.,CASSSPSHQAHF,TGTGCCAGCAGTTCCCCCAGCCACCAGGCGCATTTT
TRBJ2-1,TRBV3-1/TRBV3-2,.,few,CASSQGFGGGEQFF,TGTGCCAGCAGCCAAGGCTTCGGCGGCGGGGAGCAGTTCTTC
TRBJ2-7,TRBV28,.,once,CASAYGSSAGHEQYF,TGTGCCAGCGCTTACGGGAGCTCGGCGGGACACGAGCAGTACTTC
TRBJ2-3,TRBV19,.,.,CAIGGHHRDTQYF,TGTGCCATAGGGGGACACCATCGGGATACGCAGTATTTT
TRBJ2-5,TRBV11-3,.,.,CASSLSTGMGETQYF,TGTGCCAGCAGCTTATCTACGGGAATGGGGGAGACCCAGTACTTC
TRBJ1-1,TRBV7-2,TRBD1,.,CASSFTGGTGTEAFF,TGTGCCAGCAGCTTTACAGGGGGGACTGGCACTGAAGCTTTCTTT
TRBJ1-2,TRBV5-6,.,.,CASSPGMGQNYGYTF,TGTGCCAGCAGTCCCGGAATGGGGCAGAACTATGGCTACACCTTC
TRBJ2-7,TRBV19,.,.,CASSDPGSYEQYF,TGTGCCAGTTCAGACCCAGGGTCCTACGAGCAGTACTTC
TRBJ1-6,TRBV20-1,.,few,CSASPTTNNSPLHF,TGCAGTGCTAGTCCAACAACCAATAATTCACCCCTCCACTTT
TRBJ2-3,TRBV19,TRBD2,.,CASSIVNGGVTDTQYF,TGTGCCAGTAGTATAGTTAACGGGGGGGTCACAGATACGCAGTATTTT
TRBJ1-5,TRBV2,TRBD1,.,CASSQLAGGRQSQPQHF,TGTGCCAGCAGTCAGTTGGCAGGGGGCAGGCAGAGTCAGCCCCAGCATTTT
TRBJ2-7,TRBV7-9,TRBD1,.,CASSSRGHGNEQYF,TGTGCCAGCAGTTCTAGGGGGCATGGTAACGAGCAGTACTTC
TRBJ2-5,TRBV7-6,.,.,CASSFRSETQYF,TGTGCCAGCAGCTTTAGATCAGAGACCCAGTACTTC